The 14 T cell receptor beta chains presented below share a single source sample, sequenced in a study of blood T cell repertoires in COVID-19. Measured with immunoSEQ multiplex PCR; TCRdb has only the in-frame clones, and not every one. The sample records around 300,000 clones, around 87% being singletons. Source material: PBMCs or T cells enriched from blood (not recorded which). The receptors were sampled from a woman in her twenties or thirties who had recovered from COVID-19.

The chain combines TRBV3-1 (or the pseudogene TRBV3-2) with TRBJ1-1, with D uncertain. CDR1 LGHDT and CDR2 YNNKEL come from the germline V gene (reference sequence). The V end lost 2 bases, the J end lost 5 bases, and 9 bases lay between the germline ends. There are 13 residues in the CDR3. The CDR3 coding sequence is TGTGCCAGCAGCCAAATACCGGAGACTGAAGCTTTCTTT. This gives the protein CASSQIPETEAFF.

This clone was observed once. The chain couples TRBV7-8 to TRBJ1-5; D is possibly TRBD1 (5 bases). The germline V gene encodes CDR1 SGHVS and CDR2 FQNEAQ. CDR3 size: 19 residues. Deletions cut 0 bases from V and 0 bases from J, with 18 bases between. The CDR3 nucleotides are TGTGCCAGCAGCTTAGCGCGAATGGGGGGTCGATATAGCAATCAGCCCCAGCATTTT. It codes for CASSLARMGGRYSNQPQHF.

The V and J genes are TRBV20-1 and TRBJ1-2; TRBD1 aligns across 7 bases. Germline V lookup: CDR1 DFQATT, CDR2 SNEGSKA (reference sequence). Losses at the gene ends were 3 bases for V and 6 bases for J; bases not matched to a gene: 7. The CDR3 has 13 residues. DNA for the CDR3: TGCAGTGCTAGTATAGGGGGCCTCCATGGCTACACCTTC. Its translation: CSASIGGLHGYTF.

The rearrangement joins TRBV4-2 to TRBJ1-2, with D tentatively TRBD1 (6 bases). From germline, CDR1 is LGHNA and CDR2 YNFKEQ. This CDR3 contains 16 residues. V was clipped by 1 base and J by 7 bases, with 19 bases between them. CDR3 in amino acids: CASSQAEGRGALGYTF. Written as DNA, the CDR3 is TGTGCCAGCAGCCAAGCAGAGGGGCGGGGGGCCCTTGGCTACACCTTC.

This sequence joins TRBV4-3 and TRBJ1-2; 9 nucleotides match TRBD1. CDR1 is LGHNA and CDR2 is YSLEER in the germline V gene. Losses at the gene ends were 0 bases for V and 8 bases for J; bases not matched to a gene: 10. The CDR3 loop spans 16 amino acids. DNA of the CDR3: TGCGCCAGCAGCCAAGAGAGGAACAGGGGGCTCGGGGGCTACACCTTC. The encoded protein is CASSQERNRGLGGYTF.

The chain recombines TRBV10-1 with TRBJ2-7; 9 positions match TRBD1. The CDR3 length is 15 residues. V lost 8 bases to trimming and J lost 4 bases; unmatched junction nucleotides: 12. Germline loops: CDR1 WNHNN, CDR2 SYGVQD (reference sequence). CDR3 protein: CASRYPGTGSYEQYF. The DNA for the CDR3 is TGCGCCAGCCGATATCCTGGGACAGGGTCGTACGAGCAGTACTTC.

V gene TRBV5-1 combines with J gene TRBJ1-4, with a weak D call TRBD1 (6 bases). Germline V gene lookup returns CDR1 SGHRS and CDR2 YFSETQ. CDR3 length equals 16 residues. V was shortened by 4 bases and J by 5 bases, with 18 bases between the two germline ends. CDR3 sequence (DNA): TGCGCCAGCAGCCCTCGCCAGGGGTTCCCAAATGAAAAACTGTTTTTT. Its protein product is CASSPRQGFPNEKLFF. The whole variable domain, filled in from reference TRBV5-1 and TRBJ1-4, reads KAGVTQTPRYLIKTRGQQVTLSCSPISGHRSVSWYQQTPGQGLQFLFEYFSETQRNKGNFPGRFSGRQFSNSRSEMNVSTLELGDSALYLCASSPRQGFPNEKLFFGSGTQLSVL.

Sample share makes this clone medium-sized. Here the CDR3 reads CASSLVGVTTGELFF. The CDR3 region has the DNA TGTGCCAGCAGCTTGGTCGGGGTCACGACCGGGGAGCTGTTTTTT. This sequence joins TRBV5-8 and TRBJ2-2; tentative D call: TRBD2 (5 bases). V was pared by 0 bases and J by 5 bases, with 11 bases between. This CDR3 is 15 amino acids long. Germline CDR1 reads SGHTS; CDR2 reads YDEGEE.

This clone was recorded many times. This chain uses TRBV28 with TRBJ1-2; 7 positions agree with TRBD1. Trimming cost V 6 bases and J 8 bases; bases outside gene matches: 12. Germline CDR1 MDHEN, CDR2 SYDVKM. The CDR3 is 14 residues long. CDR3 in DNA: TGTGCCAGCAGAAATTCAGGGGGTCGAGGCGGCTACACCTTC. Protein product: CASRNSGGRGGYTF.

The chain employs TRBV2 and TRBJ1-3; 7 nucleotides agree with TRBD1. CDR1 and CDR2 from the germline V gene are SNHLY and FYNNEI. Losses at the gene ends were 2 bases for V and 3 bases for J; bases not matched to a gene: 4. The CDR3 runs to 15 residues. CDR3 coding DNA: TGTGCCAGCAGTGAACAACAGGGGTTTGGAAACACCATATATTTT. Residues: CASSEQQGFGNTIYF.

The chain carries TRBV9 and TRBJ2-2; possible D gene TRBD2, 6 bases. V dropped 1 base and J dropped 6 bases, with 13 bases sitting between them. CDR3 length: 15 amino acids. The germline V gene has CDR1 SGDLS and CDR2 YYNGEE. CDR3 residues: CASSVTGSGAGELFF. As DNA, the CDR3 is TGTGCCAGCAGCGTAACCGGCTCGGGGGCCGGGGAGCTGTTTTTT.

The J gene is TRBJ2-7, the V gene TRBV5-5; D not certain. With 2 bases removed from V and 0 bases from J, the gap between germline ends came to 12 bases. The CDR3 has 15 amino acids. Germline V gives CDR1 SGHKS, CDR2 YYEKEE (reference sequence). Here the CDR3 reads CASSFDLSGSYEQYF. For the CDR3, the DNA is TGTGCCAGCAGCTTTGACTTATCTGGCTCCTACGAGCAGTACTTC. Full variable domain (rest looked up from reference TRBV5-5 and TRBJ2-7): DAGVTQSPTHLIKTRGQQVTLRCSPISGHKSVSWYQQVLGQGPQFIFQYYEKEERGRGNFPDRFSARQFPNYSSELNVNALLLGDSALYLCASSFDLSGSYEQYFGPGTRLTVT.

The chain joins TRBV9 to TRBJ2-1; TRBD2 aligns across 8 bases. The junction had 2 bases not matched to a gene; V was cut back by 0 bases and J by 0 bases. From germline, CDR1 is SGDLS and CDR2 YYNGEE. The CDR3 extends over 16 amino acids. Here the CDR3 reads CASSVAGGVSYNEQFF. CDR3 sequence (DNA): TGTGCCAGCAGCGTAGCCGGGGGGGTCTCCTACAATGAGCAGTTCTTC.

This sequence joins TRBV3-1 (or the pseudogene TRBV3-2) and TRBJ2-1; D remains unclear. Germline CDR1 is LGHDT and CDR2 is YNNKEL (reference sequence). V lost 0 bases and J lost 5, with 11 bases in between. The CDR3 contains 15 residues. CDR3 DNA sequence: TGTGCCAGCAGCCAAGATGCTGGGCTGCACAATGAGCAGTTCTTC. It translates to CASSQDAGLHNEQFF.